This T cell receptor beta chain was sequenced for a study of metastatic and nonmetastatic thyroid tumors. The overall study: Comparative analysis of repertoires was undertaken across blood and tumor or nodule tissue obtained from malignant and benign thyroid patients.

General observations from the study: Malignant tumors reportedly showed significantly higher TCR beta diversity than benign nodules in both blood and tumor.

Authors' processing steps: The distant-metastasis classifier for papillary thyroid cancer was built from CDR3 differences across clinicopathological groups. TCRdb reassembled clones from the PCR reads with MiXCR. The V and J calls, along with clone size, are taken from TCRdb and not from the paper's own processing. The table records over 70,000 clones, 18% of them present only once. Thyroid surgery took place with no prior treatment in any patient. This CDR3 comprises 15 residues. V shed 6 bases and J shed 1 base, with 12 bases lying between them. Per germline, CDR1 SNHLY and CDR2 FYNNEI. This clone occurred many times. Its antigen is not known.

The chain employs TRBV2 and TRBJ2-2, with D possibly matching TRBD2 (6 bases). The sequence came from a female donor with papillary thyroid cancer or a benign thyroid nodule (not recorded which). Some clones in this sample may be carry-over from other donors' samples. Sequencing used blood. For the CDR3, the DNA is TGTGCCAGCAGGGTTGGTAGCGGGAACACCGGGGAGCTGTTTTTT. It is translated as CASRVGSGNTGELFF. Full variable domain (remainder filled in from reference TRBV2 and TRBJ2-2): EPEVTQTPSHQVTQMGQEVILRCVPISNHLYFYWYRQILGQKVEFLVSFYNNEISEKSEIFDDQFSVERPDGSNFTLKIRSTKLEDSAMYFCASRVGSGNTGELFFGEGSRLTVL.